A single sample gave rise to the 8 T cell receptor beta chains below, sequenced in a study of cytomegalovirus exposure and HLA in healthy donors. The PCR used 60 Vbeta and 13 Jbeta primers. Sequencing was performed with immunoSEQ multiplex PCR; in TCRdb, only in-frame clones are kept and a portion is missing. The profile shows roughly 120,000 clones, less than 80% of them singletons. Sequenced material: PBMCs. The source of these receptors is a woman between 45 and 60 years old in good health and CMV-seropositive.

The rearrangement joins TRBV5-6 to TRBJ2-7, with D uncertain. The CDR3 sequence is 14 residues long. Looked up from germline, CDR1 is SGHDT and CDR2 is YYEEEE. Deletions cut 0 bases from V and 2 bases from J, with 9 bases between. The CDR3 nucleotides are TGTGCCAGCAGCTTGGCTGCTACTACCTACGAGCAGTACTTC. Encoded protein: CASSLAATTYEQYF.

CDR3 amino acids: CASSSDSYNEQFF. The CDR3 DNA sequence: TGTGCCAGCAGTTCGGACAGCTACAATGAGCAGTTCTTC. The chain couples TRBV6-6 to TRBJ2-1; TRBD1 might be the D (6 bases). The CDR3 length is 13 residues. Trimming cost V 4 bases and J 3 bases, with 7 bases left between them. Germline V gives CDR1 MNHNY, CDR2 SVGAGI (reference sequence).

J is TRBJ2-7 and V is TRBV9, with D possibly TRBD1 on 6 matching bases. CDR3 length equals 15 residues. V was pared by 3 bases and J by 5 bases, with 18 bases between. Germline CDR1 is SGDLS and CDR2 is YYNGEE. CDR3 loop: CASSAEGQGRHEQYF. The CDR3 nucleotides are TGTGCCAGCAGCGCCGAAGGTCAGGGGAGACACGAGCAGTACTTC.

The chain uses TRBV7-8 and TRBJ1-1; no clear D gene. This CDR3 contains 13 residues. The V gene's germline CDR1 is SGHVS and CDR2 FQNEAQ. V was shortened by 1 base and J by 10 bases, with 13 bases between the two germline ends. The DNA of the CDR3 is TGTGCCAGCAGCTTAGTGGCGGGGAGAGGAGCTTTCTTT. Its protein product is CASSLVAGRGAFF.

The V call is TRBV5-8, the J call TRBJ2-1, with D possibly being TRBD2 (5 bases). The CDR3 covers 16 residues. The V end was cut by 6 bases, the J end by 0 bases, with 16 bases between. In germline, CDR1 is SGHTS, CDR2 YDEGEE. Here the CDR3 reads CASTRRDGGSYNEQFF. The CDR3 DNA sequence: TGTGCCAGCACACGTCGTGACGGAGGCTCCTACAATGAGCAGTTCTTC.

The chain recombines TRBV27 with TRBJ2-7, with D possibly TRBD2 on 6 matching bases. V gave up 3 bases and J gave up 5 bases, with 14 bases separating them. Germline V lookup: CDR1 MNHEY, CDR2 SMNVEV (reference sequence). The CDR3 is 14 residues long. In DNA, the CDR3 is TGTGCCAGCAGTTTTAGGCGGGATCTCAACGAGCAGTACTTC. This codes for CASSFRRDLNEQYF.

CDR3: CASSLGSSGGYEQYF. The CDR3 nucleotides are TGCGCCAGCAGCTTGGGGTCTAGCGGGGGCTACGAGCAGTACTTC. The chain combines TRBV5-1 with TRBJ2-7, with 10 bases fitting TRBD2. Trimming at V came to 0 bases and at J to 3 bases, leaving 3 bases not matched to a gene. The CDR3 length is 15 residues. Per germline, CDR1 SGHRS and CDR2 YFSETQ.

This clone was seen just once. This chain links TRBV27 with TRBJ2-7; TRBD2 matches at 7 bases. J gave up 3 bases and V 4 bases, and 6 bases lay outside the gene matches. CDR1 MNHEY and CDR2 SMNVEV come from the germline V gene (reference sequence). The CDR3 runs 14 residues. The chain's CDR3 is CASSYKREGYEQYF. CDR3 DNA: TGTGCCAGCAGTTATAAGCGGGAAGGCTACGAGCAGTACTTC.